These 2 T cell receptor beta chains were all obtained from the same sample, sequenced in a study of T cells in Graves' hyperthyroidism and ophthalmopathy. TCR beta CDR3 regions were amplified from RNA transcripts. The TCR CDR3 first-round RT-PCR relied on the HTBI primer set. TCRdb used MiXCR to reprocess the multiplex PCR reads, holding one entry per CDR3 protein. The sample includes 250,000 to 400,000 distinct CDR3 sequences, roughly an eighth seen only once; the top ten take 34%. The sample consisted of blood. The receptor set was obtained from a middle-aged woman with Graves' ophthalmopathy.

This clonotype has a single count. This chain's CDR3 is CASSYLGGNSPLHF. The CDR3 DNA reads as TGTGCCAGCAGCTACCTAGGGGGTAATTCACCCCTCCACTTT. This sequence joins TRBV7-9 and TRBJ1-6, with D perhaps matching TRBD1 (6 bases). The length of the CDR3 is 14 residues. Germline V gene sequence: CDR1 SEHNR, CDR2 FQNEAQ (reference sequence). The germline V and J ends were trimmed by 4 bases and 6 bases, with 10 bases remaining between them.

The chain links TRBV15 to TRBJ1-3; TRBD1 might be the D (5 bases). Trimming removed 0 bases at V and 7 bases at J, with 13 bases between. This CDR3 region has 15 residues. CDR1 LNHNV and CDR2 YYDKDF come from the germline V gene (reference sequence). The CDR3: CATSRDLGQGNTIYF. The CDR3 DNA reads as TGTGCCACCAGCAGAGATCTTGGTCAGGGCAACACCATATATTTT.